This TCR beta chain was identified in a study of T-cell memory formation after mild COVID-19. Libraries for TCRalpha and TCRbeta carried sample barcodes and unique molecular identifiers via 5'RACE. TCRdb redid the calling of the 5' RACE reads with MiXCR, one entry per CDR3 protein. The sample records about 360,000 distinct CDR3 sequences, about an eighth being singletons. This CDR3 spans 14 amino acids. Germline CDR1 reads SEHNR; CDR2 reads FQNEAQ (reference sequence). The V end was cut by 5 bases, the J end by 5 bases, with 15 bases between. About this clonotype itself: What it binds is not known.

Findings and limits, study-wide: Contracting CD4+ clones were located mainly in CM and EM, and CD8+ clones in EMRA. Nothing confirmed that second-wave clones peaking on day 37 were specific for SARS-CoV-2. CD4/CD8 balance characterized clones contracting day 15 to 85, and CD4+ skew characterized later expanders.

The V call is TRBV7-9, the J call TRBJ1-1; possible D gene TRBD1, 6 bases. Sequencing used PBMCs or a T cell subset sorted from them (not recorded which). This receptor was identified in a man between 18 and 35 years old who had mild COVID-19 (a few samples of this study predate the infection). Cell type and time point are not known. This CDR3 is CASSPLWGTTEAFF. The CDR3 DNA is TGTGCCAGCAGCCCCCTCTGGGGGACAACTGAAGCTTTCTTT.